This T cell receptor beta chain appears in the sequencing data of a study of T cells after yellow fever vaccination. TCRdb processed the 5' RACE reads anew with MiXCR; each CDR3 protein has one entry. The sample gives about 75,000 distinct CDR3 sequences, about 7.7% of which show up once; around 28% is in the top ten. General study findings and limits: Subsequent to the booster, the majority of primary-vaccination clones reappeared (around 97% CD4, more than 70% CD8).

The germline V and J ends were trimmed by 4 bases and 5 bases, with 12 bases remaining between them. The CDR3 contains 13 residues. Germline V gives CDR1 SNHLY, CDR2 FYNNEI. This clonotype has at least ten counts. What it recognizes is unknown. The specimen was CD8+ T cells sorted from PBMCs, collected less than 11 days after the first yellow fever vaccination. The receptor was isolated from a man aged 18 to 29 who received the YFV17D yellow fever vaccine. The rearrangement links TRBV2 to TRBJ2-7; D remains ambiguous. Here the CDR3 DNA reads TGTGCCAGCAGTGCAGTCATTATGAACGAGCAGTACTTC. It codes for CASSAVIMNEQYF. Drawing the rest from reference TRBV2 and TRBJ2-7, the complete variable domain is EPEVTQTPSHQVTQMGQEVILRCVPISNHLYFYWYRQILGQKVEFLVSFYNNEISEKSEIFDDQFSVERPDGSNFTLKIRSTKLEDSAMYFCASSAVIMNEQYFGPGTRLTVT.